This is a list of T cell receptor beta chains from one sample in a study of cytomegalovirus exposure and HLA in healthy donors. Assay: immunoSEQ multiplex PCR; the TCRdb copy retains only in-frame clones and omits some. The sample has about 160,000 clones; 75% to 85% are singletons. The sequenced sample was PBMCs. These receptor sequences come from a woman aged 45-60 years in good health and CMV-seronegative. Each CDR3 is given with its conserved first and last residue. Each record gives: D gene, clone size, J gene, V gene, CDR3 DNA, CDR3 protein. The D gene is left open where the match is weak. Clone size is given for some rows only: seen once, a few or many times, or a class if the clone is expanded.

d_gene: TRBD1; abundance: .; j_gene: TRBJ1-4; v_gene: TRBV7-9; CDR3nt: TGTTCCAGCAGCTTAGCCAGGGGGCCTCTAACTAATGAAAAACTGTTTTTT; CDR3aa: CSSSLARGPLTNEKLFF
d_gene: .; abundance: .; j_gene: TRBJ2-1; v_gene: TRBV2; CDR3nt: TGTGCCAGCAGTGAGCGGCAAAACAATGAGCAGTTCTTC; CDR3aa: CASSERQNNEQFF
d_gene: .; abundance: .; j_gene: TRBJ2-3; v_gene: TRBV7-2; CDR3nt: TGTGCCAGCAGCTCAAACCGGGGTCAAGATACGCAGTATTTT; CDR3aa: CASSSNRGQDTQYF
d_gene: .; abundance: few; j_gene: TRBJ1-6; v_gene: TRBV6-1; CDR3nt: TGTGCCAGCAGGGGGGCTACGGGTTCACCCCTCCACTTT; CDR3aa: CASRGATGSPLHF
d_gene: .; abundance: .; j_gene: TRBJ2-5; v_gene: TRBV19; CDR3nt: TGTGCCAGTAGTATAGATATATCGGAGACCCAGTACTTC; CDR3aa: CASSIDISETQYF
d_gene: .; abundance: .; j_gene: TRBJ1-2; v_gene: TRBV5-4; CDR3nt: TGTGCCAGCAGCCTCCGACGTGAGACGGGGAACTATGGCTACACCTTC; CDR3aa: CASSLRRETGNYGYTF
d_gene: .; abundance: .; j_gene: TRBJ1-3; v_gene: TRBV5-6; CDR3nt: TGTGCCAGCAGTCGAATTTTTAGACAGTCCGGAAACACCATATATTTT; CDR3aa: CASSRIFRQSGNTIYF
d_gene: .; abundance: .; j_gene: TRBJ1-4; v_gene: TRBV29-1; CDR3nt: TGCAGCGTCGCCAACAGGGACGAAAAACTGTTTTTT; CDR3aa: CSVANRDEKLFF
d_gene: .; abundance: once; j_gene: TRBJ1-1; v_gene: TRBV6-6; CDR3nt: TGTGCCAGCAGTACCCGGGTGACTGAAGCTTTCTTT; CDR3aa: CASSTRVTEAFF
d_gene: TRBD1; abundance: .; j_gene: TRBJ2-5; v_gene: TRBV6-6; CDR3nt: TGTGCCAGCAGTAACGCGGACAGGGGCGAGACCCAGTACTTC; CDR3aa: CASSNADRGETQYF
d_gene: .; abundance: .; j_gene: TRBJ2-1; v_gene: TRBV10-2; CDR3nt: TGCGCCAGCAGTGCCTCGAGTGTCAATGAGCAGTTCTTC; CDR3aa: CASSASSVNEQFF
d_gene: TRBD2; abundance: .; j_gene: TRBJ2-3; v_gene: TRBV7-3; CDR3nt: TGTGCCAGCAGCTTAAATGGACTAGCGGGTGATGAGGGTACGCAGTATTTT; CDR3aa: CASSLNGLAGDEGTQYF
d_gene: .; abundance: .; j_gene: TRBJ1-1; v_gene: TRBV6-6; CDR3nt: TGTGCCAGCAGTTACTCATCCAGGGCTACTGAAGCTTTCTTT; CDR3aa: CASSYSSRATEAFF
d_gene: .; abundance: .; j_gene: TRBJ1-3; v_gene: TRBV28; CDR3nt: TGTGCCAGCCTACAGATGGGGGGGGATAACTCTGGAAACACCATATATTTT; CDR3aa: CASLQMGGDNSGNTIYF
d_gene: TRBD1; abundance: few; j_gene: TRBJ1-2; v_gene: TRBV7-2; CDR3nt: TGTGCCAGCAGCCCTCGACAGGGGGGTTTTGGCTACACCTTC; CDR3aa: CASSPRQGGFGYTF
d_gene: .; abundance: few; j_gene: TRBJ2-3; v_gene: TRBV28; CDR3nt: TGTGCCAGCAGTTCACCGGGACACCGACGCACAGATACGCAGTATTTT; CDR3aa: CASSSPGHRRTDTQYF
d_gene: TRBD1; abundance: .; j_gene: TRBJ2-1; v_gene: TRBV7-9; CDR3nt: TGTGCCAGCAGCCCCCGGACAGGACCCGGGAATGAGCAGTTCTTC; CDR3aa: CASSPRTGPGNEQFF
d_gene: TRBD2; abundance: .; j_gene: TRBJ2-1; v_gene: TRBV5-4; CDR3nt: TGTGCCAGCAGCGGGGAGACTAAAGCGGGAATCAATGAGCAGTTCTTC; CDR3aa: CASSGETKAGINEQFF
d_gene: TRBD1; abundance: few; j_gene: TRBJ2-7; v_gene: TRBV9; CDR3nt: TGTGCCAGCAGTCCGGACAGGGGGCCATCCTACGAGCAGTACTTC; CDR3aa: CASSPDRGPSYEQYF
d_gene: TRBD1; abundance: once; j_gene: TRBJ2-2; v_gene: TRBV5-1; CDR3nt: TGCGCCAGCAGCTTGGTCCTAGGTGGGACAGGGAACACCGGGGAGCTGTTTTTT; CDR3aa: CASSLVLGGTGNTGELFF
d_gene: .; abundance: .; j_gene: TRBJ1-4; v_gene: TRBV7-9; CDR3nt: TGTGCCAGCAGCTTATCAGTCCCGGGAACTGAAAAACTGTTTTTT; CDR3aa: CASSLSVPGTEKLFF
d_gene: .; abundance: .; j_gene: TRBJ1-1; v_gene: TRBV11-2; CDR3nt: TGTGCCAGCAGAGCTAGGGGGGGAGGAACTGAAGCTTTCTTT; CDR3aa: CASRARGGGTEAFF
d_gene: TRBD1; abundance: .; j_gene: TRBJ1-2; v_gene: TRBV19; CDR3nt: TGTGCCAGTAGTCTTCGACAGGGGTACCGGAATGGCTACACCTTC; CDR3aa: CASSLRQGYRNGYTF
d_gene: .; abundance: .; j_gene: TRBJ2-6; v_gene: TRBV2; CDR3nt: TGTGCCAGCAGGGCCACCACTGGGGCCAACGTCCTGACTTTC; CDR3aa: CASRATTGANVLTF
d_gene: TRBD1; abundance: .; j_gene: TRBJ1-5; v_gene: TRBV2; CDR3nt: TGTGCCAGCAGTCCCGGACAGGGCCGAACTAGCAATCAGCCCCAGCATTTT; CDR3aa: CASSPGQGRTSNQPQHF
d_gene: TRBD1; abundance: .; j_gene: TRBJ1-5; v_gene: TRBV7-8; CDR3nt: TGTGCCAGCAGCTCCGGACAGGGGGACTCTCAGCCCCAGCATTTT; CDR3aa: CASSSGQGDSQPQHF
d_gene: TRBD2; abundance: .; j_gene: TRBJ2-2; v_gene: TRBV29-1; CDR3nt: TGCAGCGTCCGGGGACTAGCAAACACCGGGGAGCTGTTTTTT; CDR3aa: CSVRGLANTGELFF
d_gene: .; abundance: .; j_gene: TRBJ1-2; v_gene: TRBV9; CDR3nt: TGTGCCAGCTTGGGAGACTATGGCTACACCTTC; CDR3aa: CASLGDYGYTF
d_gene: .; abundance: .; j_gene: TRBJ1-2; v_gene: TRBV13; CDR3nt: TGTGCCAGCAGCTCGCGGTCGACAGGTAACTATGGCTACACCTTC; CDR3aa: CASSSRSTGNYGYTF
d_gene: .; abundance: few; j_gene: TRBJ1-1; v_gene: TRBV29-1; CDR3nt: TGCAGCGTTGTTGGGGGGGGTACTGAAGCTTTCTTT; CDR3aa: CSVVGGGTEAFF
d_gene: .; abundance: .; j_gene: TRBJ1-2; v_gene: TRBV6-1; CDR3nt: TGTGCCAGCAGTGCGACAGGAGTATATGGCTACACCTTC; CDR3aa: CASSATGVYGYTF
d_gene: TRBD2; abundance: few; j_gene: TRBJ2-7; v_gene: TRBV4-1; CDR3nt: TGCGCCAGCAGCCAGGGATTAGCGGGAGGCTACGAGCAGTACTTC; CDR3aa: CASSQGLAGGYEQYF
d_gene: TRBD2; abundance: .; j_gene: TRBJ2-1; v_gene: TRBV7-9; CDR3nt: TGTGCCAGCAGCTTAGGGGCTAGCGGGCGGGCCGGAAAGTTCTTC; CDR3aa: CASSLGASGRAGKFF
d_gene: TRBD1; abundance: .; j_gene: TRBJ2-7; v_gene: TRBV7-2; CDR3nt: TGTGCCAGCAGCCCCGACAGGGTTGGACCCTACGAGCAGTACTTC; CDR3aa: CASSPDRVGPYEQYF
d_gene: TRBD1; abundance: .; j_gene: TRBJ2-2; v_gene: TRBV28; CDR3nt: TGTGCCAGCAGGGGACAGGGGGTCGCCGGGGAGCTGTTTTTT; CDR3aa: CASRGQGVAGELFF
d_gene: TRBD2; abundance: few; j_gene: TRBJ2-1; v_gene: TRBV4-2; CDR3nt: TGTGCCAGCAGCCAAGGGAGCGGGACTAGCAGCGATGAGCAGTTCTTC; CDR3aa: CASSQGSGTSSDEQFF
d_gene: .; abundance: .; j_gene: TRBJ1-1; v_gene: TRBV6-6; CDR3nt: TGTGCCAGCAGTTACTCGAACAGCATGAACACTGAAGCTTTCTTT; CDR3aa: CASSYSNSMNTEAFF
d_gene: TRBD1; abundance: few; j_gene: TRBJ1-5; v_gene: TRBV2; CDR3nt: TGTGCCAGCAGTGAGTGGACAGGGGATGAAGTCAATCAGCCCCAGCATTTT; CDR3aa: CASSEWTGDEVNQPQHF
d_gene: TRBD1; abundance: .; j_gene: TRBJ2-7; v_gene: TRBV18; CDR3nt: TGTGCCAGCTCACCGGGACAGGGGATTCAGCGGGAGCAGTACTTC; CDR3aa: CASSPGQGIQREQYF
d_gene: .; abundance: few; j_gene: TRBJ2-5; v_gene: TRBV7-8; CDR3nt: TGTGCCAGCAGCTTATCCCAGCTAGCGGAGACCCAGTACTTC; CDR3aa: CASSLSQLAETQYF
d_gene: TRBD1; abundance: once; j_gene: TRBJ2-3; v_gene: TRBV5-1; CDR3nt: TGCGCCAGCAGCTTGGCCTATACAGGGGGAGGACGAGATACGCAGTATTTT; CDR3aa: CASSLAYTGGGRDTQYF
d_gene: .; abundance: .; j_gene: TRBJ2-1; v_gene: TRBV5-1; CDR3nt: TGCGCCAGCAGCCACAGAAACAGGGACAATGAGCAGTTCTTC; CDR3aa: CASSHRNRDNEQFF
d_gene: .; abundance: .; j_gene: TRBJ2-1; v_gene: TRBV7-2; CDR3nt: TGTGCCAGCAGGACAGCTTTTAGCTCCTACAATGAGCAGTTCTTC; CDR3aa: CASRTAFSSYNEQFF
d_gene: TRBD1; abundance: .; j_gene: TRBJ1-5; v_gene: TRBV6-6; CDR3nt: TGTGCCAGCAGCGGGACAGGGGAATATCAGCCCCAGCATTTT; CDR3aa: CASSGTGEYQPQHF
d_gene: .; abundance: .; j_gene: TRBJ1-2; v_gene: TRBV5-4; CDR3nt: TGTGCCAGCAGCTTATGGGCGGGGACGAGCTACACCTTC; CDR3aa: CASSLWAGTSYTF
d_gene: .; abundance: .; j_gene: TRBJ1-2; v_gene: TRBV28; CDR3nt: TGTGCCAGCAGTTTGAACGGAGGAAACTATGGCTACACCTTC; CDR3aa: CASSLNGGNYGYTF
d_gene: .; abundance: few; j_gene: TRBJ1-2; v_gene: TRBV6-6; CDR3nt: TGTGCCAGCAGCCTTCAGGGGACGGGCGGCTACACCTTC; CDR3aa: CASSLQGTGGYTF